These T cell receptor beta chains were read from a single sample in a study of shared clonotypes between healthy human individuals. Sequenced by immunoSEQ multiplex PCR; TCRdb stores in-frame clones only, minus some. The table lists more than 850,000 clones, 70% to 80% of them singletons, with 0.5% to 0.6% in the top ten. The sequencing sample was made of memory CD4+ T cells from PBMCs. The source is a man aged 18 to 29 in good health. Some clones in this sample may be carry-over from other donors' samples. The CDR3 runs from the conserved cysteine through the conserved F or W. The D gene is left open where the match is weak. Expanded clones get a size class; other rows say once, few or many, or leave the size out.

clone size	J gene	D gene	V gene	CDR3 DNA	CDR3 protein
.	TRBJ2-4	.	TRBV9	TGTGCCAGCAGCGTAGTGGGGGGAAACATTCAGTACTTC	CASSVVGGNIQYF
.	TRBJ2-3	.	TRBV7-9	TGTGCCAGCAGCTGGGACCGCCGGGCAGATACGCAGTATTTT	CASSWDRRADTQYF
.	TRBJ2-3	.	TRBV7-3	TGTGCCAGCAGCTTACAGACCACAGATACGCAGTATTTT	CASSLQTTDTQYF
.	TRBJ2-7	.	TRBV7-9	TGTGCCAGCACCGACTTCTACGAGCAGTACTTC	CASTDFYEQYF
.	TRBJ1-2	TRBD1	TRBV19	TGTGCCAGTAGTCCCCCGATCTGGACAGGGAAGAACTATGGCTACACCTTC	CASSPPIWTGKNYGYTF
.	TRBJ1-3	.	TRBV28	TGTGCCAGCAGAGACAGCGGAAACACCATATATTTT	CASRDSGNTIYF
.	TRBJ2-5	.	TRBV9	TGTGCCAGCAGCGTAGGGTCCGAGACCCAGTACTTC	CASSVGSETQYF
.	TRBJ2-7	.	TRBV7-3	TGTGCCAGCAGCCCCACAGCGGGCTACGAGCAGTACTTC	CASSPTAGYEQYF
few	TRBJ1-1	.	TRBV28	TGTGCCAGCAGGAAGGACAGCCCTGAAGCTTTCTTT	CASRKDSPEAFF
.	TRBJ2-2	.	TRBV2	TGTGCCAGCAGCTCCACACGTCCCGGGGAGCTGTTTTTT	CASSSTRPGELFF
.	TRBJ1-1	.	TRBV7-9	TGTGCCAGCAGAAAGGGGATAACGGACACTGAAGCTTTCTTT	CASRKGITDTEAFF
.	TRBJ2-5	.	TRBV11-2	TGTGCCAGCAGCTCAATACGGGGGCGGGGGTATGAGACCCAGTACTTC	CASSSIRGRGYETQYF
.	TRBJ2-1	TRBD2	TRBV18	TGTGCCAGCTCACCTGCTGGGACTAGCGGGAGTCATGAGCAGTTCTTC	CASSPAGTSGSHEQFF
.	TRBJ2-3	TRBD1	TRBV6-5	TGTGCCAGCAGGACAGGGGGCGTTCGCACAGATACGCAGTATTTT	CASRTGGVRTDTQYF
.	TRBJ2-5	.	TRBV12-5	TGTGCTAGTGGTTTCGGAGCCGGTTCGACCCAGTACTTC	CASGFGAGSTQYF
.	TRBJ1-1	.	TRBV11-2	TGTGCCAGCAGCGTCGACAACTCCCTGCCCTCCGCTTTCTTT	CASSVDNSLPSAFF
.	TRBJ2-3	TRBD2	TRBV5-4	TGTGCCAGCAGCCTCGGGGGGGCCCTGGGGCAGTATTTT	CASSLGGALGQYF
.	TRBJ2-7	TRBD2	TRBV28	TGTGCCAGCAGCACCGGGACTAGCGGGAGTCGTCAGTACTTC	CASSTGTSGSRQYF
.	TRBJ2-2	.	TRBV7-2	TGTGCCAGCAGCTTAGCGGCTAGCGTCGGGGGCGGGGAGCTGTTTTTT	CASSLAASVGGGELFF
.	TRBJ1-3	.	TRBV10-3	TGTGCCATCAGTTTTTCGCAACTTATAATCTCTGGAAACACCATATATTTT	CAISFSQLIISGNTIYF
.	TRBJ2-1	.	TRBV10-3	TGTGCCATCTCGGGGGACGGGGGCAATGAGCAGTTCTTC	CAISGDGGNEQFF
.	TRBJ1-1	.	TRBV7-2	TGTGCCAGCAGCTTAGAAAGACGGGCGGCTGCTGAAGCTTTCTTT	CASSLERRAAAEAFF
many	TRBJ1-3	.	TRBV5-1	TGCGCCAGCACTCCATCGATGGGATCTGGAAACACCATATATTTT	CASTPSMGSGNTIYF
.	TRBJ2-3	TRBD2	TRBV18	TGTGCCAGCTCACTCTCTCTAGCGGGAAGCACAGATACGCAGTATTTT	CASSLSLAGSTDTQYF
.	TRBJ2-1	.	TRBV7-6	TGTGCCAGCAGCTTTAGAACTGGGGACTACAATGAGCAGTTCTTC	CASSFRTGDYNEQFF
.	TRBJ1-2	.	TRBV28	TGTGCCGAAAGAGGGGAGGGACGAGTGGGCTACACCTTC	CAERGEGRVGYTF
.	TRBJ2-1	TRBD1	TRBV9	TGTGCCAGCAGCATAACAGGGGGCAGGGATGAGCAGTTCTTC	CASSITGGRDEQFF
.	TRBJ2-7	.	TRBV7-9	TGTGCCAGCAGCTTTGTGTCGGTTCTTGCCGAGCAGTACTTC	CASSFVSVLAEQYF
.	TRBJ2-3	.	TRBV5-1	TGCGCCAGCAGCCTCCTGGACAGCGGAAGCACAGATACGCAGTATTTT	CASSLLDSGSTDTQYF
many	TRBJ2-1	TRBD2	TRBV7-2	TGTGCCAGCAGCCAAATAGCGGGAGTTGGCAATGAGCAGTTCTTC	CASSQIAGVGNEQFF
.	TRBJ2-1	TRBD2	TRBV7-3	TGTGCCAGCAGCTTATCAGGACTAGCGGGAGGACAGTTCTTC	CASSLSGLAGGQFF
few	TRBJ1-5	.	TRBV6-6	TGTGCCAGCAGCTCTCAGAGTAGGAGCAATCAGCCCCAGCATTTT	CASSSQSRSNQPQHF
.	TRBJ2-3	.	TRBV4-1	TGCGCCAGCAGCCAACGAACAGGGATGGCAGATACGCAGTATTTT	CASSQRTGMADTQYF
.	TRBJ2-7	.	TRBV5-1	TGCGCCAGCAGCTTACCAGGGTTCGAGCAGTACTTC	CASSLPGFEQYF
.	TRBJ2-2	TRBD1	TRBV27	TGTGCCAGCAGACGGACAGGGAATGTCGGGGAGCTGTTTTTT	CASRRTGNVGELFF
few	TRBJ2-5	TRBD1	TRBV18	TGTGCCAGCTCACCCCTCGGACAGGGGGCCCAAGAGACCCAGTACTTC	CASSPLGQGAQETQYF
.	TRBJ2-5	TRBD2	TRBV2	TGTGCCAGCAGTGACTGGTCTAGCGGGAATGATGACCAGTACTTC	CASSDWSSGNDDQYF
.	TRBJ2-7	.	TRBV28	TGTGCCAGCAGTTTATTGTCAGGAGAAATTAAATACGAGCAGTACTTC	CASSLLSGEIKYEQYF
.	TRBJ1-1	.	TRBV15	TGTGCCACCGGGAAGGGAGTTCGCACTGAAGCTTTCTTT	CATGKGVRTEAFF
.	TRBJ2-1	TRBD2	TRBV5-1	TGCGCCAGCAGCTCCCGGACTAGCGGGGGTGTTAATGAGCAGTTCTTC	CASSSRTSGGVNEQFF
.	TRBJ1-2	.	TRBV5-1	TGCGCCAGCAGCTCCGGGGGCGACTATGGCTACACCTTC	CASSSGGDYGYTF
.	TRBJ1-4	.	TRBV2	TGTGCCAGCAGTGGGACAGCTTCAACTAATGAAAAACTGTTTTTT	CASSGTASTNEKLFF
.	TRBJ1-1	TRBD1	TRBV18	TGTGCCAGCTCACCCGGACAGGGGGGTGGCACTGAAGCTTTCTTT	CASSPGQGGGTEAFF
.	TRBJ1-1	.	TRBV5-1	TGCGCCAGCAGCGTGGACAGCCTCGAAGCTTTCTTT	CASSVDSLEAFF
.	TRBJ2-3	.	TRBV11-2	TGTGCCAGCAGCTTAGGCAGGGCAGATACGCAGTATTTT	CASSLGRADTQYF